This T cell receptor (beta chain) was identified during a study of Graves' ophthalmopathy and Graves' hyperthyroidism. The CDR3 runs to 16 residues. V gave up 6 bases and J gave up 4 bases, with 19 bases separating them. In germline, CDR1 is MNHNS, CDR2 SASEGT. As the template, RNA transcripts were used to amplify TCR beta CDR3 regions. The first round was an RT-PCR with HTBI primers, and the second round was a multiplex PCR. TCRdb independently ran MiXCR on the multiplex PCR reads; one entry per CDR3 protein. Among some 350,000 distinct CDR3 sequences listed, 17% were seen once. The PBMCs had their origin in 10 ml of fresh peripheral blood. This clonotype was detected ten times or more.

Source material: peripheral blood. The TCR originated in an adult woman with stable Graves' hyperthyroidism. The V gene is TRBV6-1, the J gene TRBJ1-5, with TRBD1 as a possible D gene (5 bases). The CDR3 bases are TGTGCCAGCAGCTCCAACAGGAGGCTTAGGAATCAGCCCCAGCATTTT. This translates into CASSSNRRLRNQPQHF.